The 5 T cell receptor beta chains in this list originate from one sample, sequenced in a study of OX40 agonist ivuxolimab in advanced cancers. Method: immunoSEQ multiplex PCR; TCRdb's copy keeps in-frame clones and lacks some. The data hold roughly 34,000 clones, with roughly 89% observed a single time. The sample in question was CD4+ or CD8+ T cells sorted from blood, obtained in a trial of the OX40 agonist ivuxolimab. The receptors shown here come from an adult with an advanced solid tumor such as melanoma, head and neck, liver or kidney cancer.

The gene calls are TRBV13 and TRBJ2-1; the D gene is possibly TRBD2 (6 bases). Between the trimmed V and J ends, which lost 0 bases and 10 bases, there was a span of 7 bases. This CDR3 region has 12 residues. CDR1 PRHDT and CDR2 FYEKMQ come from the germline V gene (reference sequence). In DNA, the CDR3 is TGTGCCAGCAGCTTAGGGGACTACGAGCAGTTCTTC. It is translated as CASSLGDYEQFF. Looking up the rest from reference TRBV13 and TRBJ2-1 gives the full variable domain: AAGVIQSPRHLIKEKRETATLKCYPIPRHDTVYWYQQGPGQDPQFLISFYEKMQSDKGSIPDRFSAQQFSDYHSELNMSSLELGDSALYFCASSLGDYEQFFGPGTRLTVL.

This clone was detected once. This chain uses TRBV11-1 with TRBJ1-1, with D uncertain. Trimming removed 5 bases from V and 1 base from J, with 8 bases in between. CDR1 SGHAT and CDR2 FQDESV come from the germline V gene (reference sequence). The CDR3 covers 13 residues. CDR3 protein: CASSLTKNTEAFF. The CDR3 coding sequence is TGTGCCAGCAGCCTTACAAAGAACACTGAAGCTTTCTTT.

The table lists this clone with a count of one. The CDR3 loop reads CASSRRGANSPLHF. DNA for the CDR3: TGTGCCAGCAGCCGTCGGGGTGCCAATTCACCCCTCCACTTT. The chain carries TRBV7-8 and TRBJ1-6; D is unclear. Looked up from germline, CDR1 is SGHVS and CDR2 is FQNEAQ. This CDR3 comprises 14 residues. Trimming took off 5 bases at V and 7 bases at J, with 12 bases between the two ends.

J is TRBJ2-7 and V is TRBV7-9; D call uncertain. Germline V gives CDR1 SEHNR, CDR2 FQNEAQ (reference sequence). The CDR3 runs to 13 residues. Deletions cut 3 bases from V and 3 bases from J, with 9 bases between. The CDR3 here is CASSFIPSYEQYF. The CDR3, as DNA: TGTGCCAGCAGCTTCATCCCCAGCTACGAGCAGTACTTC.

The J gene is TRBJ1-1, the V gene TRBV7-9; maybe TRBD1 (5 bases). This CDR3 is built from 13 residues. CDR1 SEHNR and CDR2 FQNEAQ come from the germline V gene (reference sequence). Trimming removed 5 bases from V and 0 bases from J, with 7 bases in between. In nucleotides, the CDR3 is TGTGCCAGCAGCGGGACGGTGAACACTGAAGCTTTCTTT. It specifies CASSGTVNTEAFF.